The entry that follows covers one T cell receptor beta chain sequence. The sample belongs to a study of regulatory T cells in long-lasting Graves disease. CDR3-region Arm-PCR and iRepertoire HTBI primers produced the TCR beta libraries. In TCRdb, the multiplex PCR reads were re-called with MiXCR into one record per CDR3 protein. The sample yields roughly 500,000 distinct CDR3 sequences, approximately 12% seen once. The time point is: newly diagnosed GD, antithyroid drugs for less than 3 months. Generation of the TCR library employed RNA extracted from PBMCs. This CDR3 contains 15 residues. The V end lost 6 bases, the J end lost 4 bases, and 16 bases lay between the germline ends. The same sample was also studied in work on T cells in Graves' hyperthyroidism and ophthalmopathy.

This TCR was sampled from a man aged 25 to 45 with Graves disease. This chain connects TRBV12-3 or TRBV12-4 to TRBJ2-1; possible D gene TRBD1, 5 bases. The material was peripheral blood mononuclear cells (PBMCs), obtained at new diagnosis, from a patient treated with antithyroid drugs. CDR3 residues: CASRADMRYYNEQFF. The CDR3 DNA reads as TGTGCCAGCAGGGCGGACATGAGGTATTACAATGAGCAGTTCTTC.